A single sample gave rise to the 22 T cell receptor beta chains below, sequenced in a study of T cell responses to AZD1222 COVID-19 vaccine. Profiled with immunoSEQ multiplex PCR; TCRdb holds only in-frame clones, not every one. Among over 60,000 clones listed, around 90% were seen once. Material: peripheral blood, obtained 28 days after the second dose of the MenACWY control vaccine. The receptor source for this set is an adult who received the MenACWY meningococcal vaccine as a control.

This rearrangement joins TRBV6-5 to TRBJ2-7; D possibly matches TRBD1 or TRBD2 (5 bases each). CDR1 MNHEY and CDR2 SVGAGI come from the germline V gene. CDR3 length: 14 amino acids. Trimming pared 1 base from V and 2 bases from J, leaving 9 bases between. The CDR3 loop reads CASSYFGTPYEQYF. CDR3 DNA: TGTGCCAGCAGTTACTTCGGGACCCCCTACGAGCAGTACTTC.

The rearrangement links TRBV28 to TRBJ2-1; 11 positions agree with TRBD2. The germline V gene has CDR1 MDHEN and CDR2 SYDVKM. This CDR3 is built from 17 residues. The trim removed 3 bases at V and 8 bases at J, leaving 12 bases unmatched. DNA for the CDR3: TGTGCCAGCAGTTTCCCGGGGGTAGCGGGAGGGTTCCATGAGCAGTTCTTC. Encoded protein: CASSFPGVAGGFHEQFF.

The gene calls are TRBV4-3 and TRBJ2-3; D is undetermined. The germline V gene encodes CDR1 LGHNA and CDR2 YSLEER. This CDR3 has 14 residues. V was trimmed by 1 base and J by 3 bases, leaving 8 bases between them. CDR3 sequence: CASSQGAGTDTQYF. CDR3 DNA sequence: TGCGCCAGCAGCCAAGGGGCCGGGACAGATACGCAGTATTTT.

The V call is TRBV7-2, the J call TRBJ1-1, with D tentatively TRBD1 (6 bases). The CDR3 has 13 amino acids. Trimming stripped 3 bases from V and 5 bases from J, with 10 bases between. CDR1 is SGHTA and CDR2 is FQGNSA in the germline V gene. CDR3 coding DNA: TGTGCCAGCAGCTTTACGAGGGGGACTGAAGCTTTCTTT. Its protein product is CASSFTRGTEAFF.

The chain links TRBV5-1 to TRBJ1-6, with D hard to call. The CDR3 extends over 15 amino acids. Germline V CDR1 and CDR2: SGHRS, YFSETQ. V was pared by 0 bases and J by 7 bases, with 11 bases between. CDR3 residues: CASSLDGQQNSPLHF. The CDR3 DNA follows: TGCGCCAGCAGCTTGGATGGCCAGCAGAATTCACCCCTCCACTTT.

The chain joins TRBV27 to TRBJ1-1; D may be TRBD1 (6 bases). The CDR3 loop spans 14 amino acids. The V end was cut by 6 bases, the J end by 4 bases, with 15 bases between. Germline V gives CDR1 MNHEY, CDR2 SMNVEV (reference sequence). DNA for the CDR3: TGTGCCAGCAGCCTTATAGGGGGGGTCACTGAAGCTTTCTTT. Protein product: CASSLIGGVTEAFF.

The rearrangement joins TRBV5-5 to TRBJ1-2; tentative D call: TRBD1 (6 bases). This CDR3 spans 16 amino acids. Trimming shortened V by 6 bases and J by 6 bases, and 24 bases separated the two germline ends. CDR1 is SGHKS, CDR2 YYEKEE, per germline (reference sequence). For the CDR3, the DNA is TGTGCCAGCATCTTCCACCCCGGGGGGCCGATAAATGGCTACACCTTC. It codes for CASIFHPGGPINGYTF.

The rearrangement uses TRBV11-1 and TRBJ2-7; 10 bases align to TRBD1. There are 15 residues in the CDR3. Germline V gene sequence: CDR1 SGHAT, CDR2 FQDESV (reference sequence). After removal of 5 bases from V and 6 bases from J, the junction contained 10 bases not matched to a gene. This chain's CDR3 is CASSHRTGGRGEQYF. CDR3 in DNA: TGTGCCAGCAGCCACCGGACAGGGGGAAGAGGCGAGCAGTACTTC.

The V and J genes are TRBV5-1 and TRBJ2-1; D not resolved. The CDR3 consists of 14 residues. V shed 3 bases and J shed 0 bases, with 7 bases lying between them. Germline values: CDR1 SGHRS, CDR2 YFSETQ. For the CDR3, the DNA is TGCGCCAGCAGCTCCGAAAACTCCTACAATGAGCAGTTCTTC. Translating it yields CASSSENSYNEQFF.

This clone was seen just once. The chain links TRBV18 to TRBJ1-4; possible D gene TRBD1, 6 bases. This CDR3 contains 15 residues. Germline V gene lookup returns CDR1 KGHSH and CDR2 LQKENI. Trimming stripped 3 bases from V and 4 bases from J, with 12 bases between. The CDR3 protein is CASSPFDRFNEKLFF. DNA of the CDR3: TGTGCCAGCTCACCTTTCGACAGGTTTAATGAAAAACTGTTTTTT.

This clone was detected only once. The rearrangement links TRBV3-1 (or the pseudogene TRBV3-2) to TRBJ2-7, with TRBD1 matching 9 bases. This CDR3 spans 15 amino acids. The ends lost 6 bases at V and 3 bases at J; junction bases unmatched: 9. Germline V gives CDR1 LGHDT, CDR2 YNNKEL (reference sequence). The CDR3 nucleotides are TGTGCCAGCAGTGTAGGGACAGGGACATACTACGAGCAGTACTTC. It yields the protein CASSVGTGTYYEQYF.

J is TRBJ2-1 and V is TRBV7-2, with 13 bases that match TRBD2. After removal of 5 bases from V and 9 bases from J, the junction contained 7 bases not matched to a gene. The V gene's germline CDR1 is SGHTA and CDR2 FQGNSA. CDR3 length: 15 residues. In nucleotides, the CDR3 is TGTGCCAGCAGCCCACGACTAGCGGGGGGTATTGAGCAGTTCTTC. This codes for CASSPRLAGGIEQFF. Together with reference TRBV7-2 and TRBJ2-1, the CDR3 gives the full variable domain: GAGVSQSPSNKVTEKGKDVELRCDPISGHTALYWYRQSLGQGLEFLIYFQGNSAPDKSGLPSDRFSAERTGGSVSTLTIQRTQQEDSAVYLCASSPRLAGGIEQFFGPGTRLTVL.

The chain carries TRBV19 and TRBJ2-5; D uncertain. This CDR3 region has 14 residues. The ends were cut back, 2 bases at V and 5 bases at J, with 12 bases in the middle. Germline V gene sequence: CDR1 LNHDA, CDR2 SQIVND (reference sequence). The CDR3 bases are TGTGCCAGTAGTATACGGCTTGCCGGTGAGACCCAGTACTTC. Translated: CASSIRLAGETQYF.

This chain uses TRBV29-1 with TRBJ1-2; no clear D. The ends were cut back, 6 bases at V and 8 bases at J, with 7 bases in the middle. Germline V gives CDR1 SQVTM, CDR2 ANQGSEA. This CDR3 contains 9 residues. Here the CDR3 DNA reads TGCAGCGTCTTGGAGGGCTACACCTTC. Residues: CSVLEGYTF. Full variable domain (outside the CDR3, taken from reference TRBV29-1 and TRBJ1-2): SAVISQKPSRDICQRGTSLTIQCQVDSQVTMMFWYRQQPGQSLTLIATANQGSEATYESGFVIDKFPISRPNLTFSTLTVSNMSPEDSSIYLCSVLEGYTFGSGTRLTVV.

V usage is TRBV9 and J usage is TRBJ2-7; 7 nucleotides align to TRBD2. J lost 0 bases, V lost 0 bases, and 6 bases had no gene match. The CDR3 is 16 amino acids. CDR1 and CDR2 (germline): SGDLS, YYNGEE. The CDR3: CASSVGFGEGSYEQYF. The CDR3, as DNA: TGTGCCAGCAGCGTAGGATTTGGGGAGGGCTCCTACGAGCAGTACTTC.

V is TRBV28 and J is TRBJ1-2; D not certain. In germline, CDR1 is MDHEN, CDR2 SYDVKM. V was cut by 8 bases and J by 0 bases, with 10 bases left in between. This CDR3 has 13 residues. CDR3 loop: CASGPPANYGYTF. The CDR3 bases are TGTGCCAGCGGGCCCCCAGCTAACTATGGCTACACCTTC.

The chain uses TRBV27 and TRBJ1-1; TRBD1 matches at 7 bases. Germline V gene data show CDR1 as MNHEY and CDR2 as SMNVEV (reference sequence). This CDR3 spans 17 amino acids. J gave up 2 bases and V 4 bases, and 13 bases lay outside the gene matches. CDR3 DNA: TGTGCCAGCAGTTCAGCAAAATGGGACAGCCTAAACACTGAAGCTTTCTTT. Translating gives CASSSAKWDSLNTEAFF.

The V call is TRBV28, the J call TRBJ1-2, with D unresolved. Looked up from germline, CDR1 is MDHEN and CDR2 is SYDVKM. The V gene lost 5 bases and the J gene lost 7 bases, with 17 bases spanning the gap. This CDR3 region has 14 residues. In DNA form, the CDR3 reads TGTGCCAGCAGTCCCGGTCGGACCCGGGGTGGCTACACCTTC. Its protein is CASSPGRTRGGYTF.

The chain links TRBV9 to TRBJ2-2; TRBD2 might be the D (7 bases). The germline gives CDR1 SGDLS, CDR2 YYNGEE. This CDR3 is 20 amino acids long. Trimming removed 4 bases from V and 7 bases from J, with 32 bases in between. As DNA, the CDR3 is TGTGCCAGCAGCCCCAGAGGAGGGTGGGGCGGGGGCCCAGGTGACGGGGAGCTGTTTTTT. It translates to CASSPRGGWGGGPGDGELFF.

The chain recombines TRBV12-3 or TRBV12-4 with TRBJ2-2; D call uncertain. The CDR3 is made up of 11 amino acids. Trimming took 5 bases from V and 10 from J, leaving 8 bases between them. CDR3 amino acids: CASSRSPELFF. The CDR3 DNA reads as TGTGCCAGCAGTCGCAGCCCGGAGCTGTTTTTT.

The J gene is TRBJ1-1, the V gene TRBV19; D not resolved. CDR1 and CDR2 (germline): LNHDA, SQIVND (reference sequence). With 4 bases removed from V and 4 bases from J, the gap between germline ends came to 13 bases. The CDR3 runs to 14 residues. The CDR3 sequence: CASSNQVDSTEAFF. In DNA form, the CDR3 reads TGTGCCAGTAGTAACCAGGTGGATAGCACTGAAGCTTTCTTT. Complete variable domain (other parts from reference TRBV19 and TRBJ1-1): DGGITQSPKYLFRKEGQNVTLSCEQNLNHDAMYWYRQDPGQGLRLIYYSQIVNDFQKGDIAEGYSVSREKKESFPLTVTSAQKNPTAFYLCASSNQVDSTEAFFGQGTRLTVV.

CDR3 sequence (DNA): TGTGCCAGCAGCCAAGATACCCGGGGGAGACCTAGCGGGGAGCTGTTTTTT. This codes for CASSQDTRGRPSGELFF. The rearrangement joins TRBV3-1 (or the pseudogene TRBV3-2) to TRBJ2-2, with D tentatively TRBD2 (6 bases). V gave up 0 bases and J gave up 7 bases, with 18 bases separating them. Germline V gives CDR1 LGHDT, CDR2 YNNKEL (reference sequence). The CDR3 spans 17 residues.